This TCR beta chain was sequenced for a study of technical replicates of blood from several donors. Looked up from germline, CDR1 is SEHNR and CDR2 is FQNEAQ (reference sequence). The ends were cut back, 2 bases at V and 1 base at J, with 14 bases in the middle. The CDR3 length is 17 residues. Sequencing was performed with immunoSEQ multiplex PCR; in TCRdb, only in-frame clones are kept and a portion is missing. Seen here are almost 55,000 clones, less than 95% observed once, and the top ten hold roughly 0.22%. This TCR was sampled from a human donor in good health. The sample consisted of T cells isolated from PBMCs. The V and J genes are TRBV7-9 and TRBJ2-2; no clear D gene. The CDR3 reads CASSLPPGPLNTGELFF. The DNA of the CDR3 is TGTGCCAGCAGCTTACCTCCCGGTCCACTGAACACCGGGGAGCTGTTTTTT. Full variable domain (missing parts from reference TRBV7-9 and TRBJ2-2): DTGVSQNPRHKITKRGQNVTFRCDPISEHNRLYWYRQTLGQGPEFLTYFQNEAQLEKSRLLSDRFSAERPKGSFSTLEIQRTEQGDSAMYLCASSLPPGPLNTGELFFGEGSRLTVL.